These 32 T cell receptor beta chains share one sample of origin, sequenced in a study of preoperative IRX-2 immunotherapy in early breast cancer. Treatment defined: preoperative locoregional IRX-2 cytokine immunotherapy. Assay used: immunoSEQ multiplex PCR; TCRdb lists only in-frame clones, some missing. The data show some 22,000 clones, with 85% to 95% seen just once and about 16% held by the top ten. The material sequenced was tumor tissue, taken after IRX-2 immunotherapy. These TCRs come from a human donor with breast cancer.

CDR3 in amino acids: CASSPGGRVRADTQYF. The CDR3 DNA reads TGTGCCAGCTCACCAGGGGGACGAGTGCGGGCAGATACGCAGTATTTT. The rearrangement uses TRBV18 and TRBJ2-3, with D perhaps given as TRBD1 or TRBD2 (5 bases each). The CDR3 is 16 residues long. The germline CDR1 and CDR2 sequences are KGHSH and LQKENI. V was trimmed by 2 bases and J by 4 bases, leaving 16 bases between them. The whole variable domain, remainder taken from reference TRBV18 and TRBJ2-3, is NAGVMQNPRHLVRRRGQEARLRCSPMKGHSHVYWYRQLPEEGLKFMVYLQKENIIDESGMPKERFSAEFPKEGPSILRIQQVVRGDSAAYFCASSPGGRVRADTQYFGPGTRLTVL.

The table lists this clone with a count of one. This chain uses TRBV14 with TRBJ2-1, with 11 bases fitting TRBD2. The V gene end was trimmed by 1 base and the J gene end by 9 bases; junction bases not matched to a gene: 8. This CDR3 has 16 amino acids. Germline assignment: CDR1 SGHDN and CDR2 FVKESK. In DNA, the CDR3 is TGTGCCAGCAGCCAAGGATTGGCTAGCGGGGGGAGTGAGCAGTTCTTC. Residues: CASSQGLASGGSEQFF.

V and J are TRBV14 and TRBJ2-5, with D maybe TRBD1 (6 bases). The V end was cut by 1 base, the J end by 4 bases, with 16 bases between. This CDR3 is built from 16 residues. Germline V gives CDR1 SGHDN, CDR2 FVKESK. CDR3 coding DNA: TGTGCCAGCAGCCAAGCGTTCGGCAGGGGAACAGAGACCCAGTACTTC. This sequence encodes CASSQAFGRGTETQYF.

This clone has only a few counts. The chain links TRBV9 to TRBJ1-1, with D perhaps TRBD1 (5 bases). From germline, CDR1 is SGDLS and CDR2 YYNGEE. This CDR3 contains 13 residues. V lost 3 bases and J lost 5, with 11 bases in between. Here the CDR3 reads CASSGDSVTEAFF. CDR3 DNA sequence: TGTGCCAGCAGCGGTGACAGTGTTACTGAAGCTTTCTTT.

Here the CDR3 reads CASRNMNTEAFF. The CDR3 coding sequence is TGTGCCAGCAGGAATATGAACACTGAAGCTTTCTTT. This chain joins TRBV7-3 and TRBJ1-1, with D unclear. The CDR3 is 12 amino acids. Germline CDR1 and CDR2: SGHTA and FQGTGA. Trimming took off 6 bases at V and 0 bases at J, with 5 bases between the two ends.

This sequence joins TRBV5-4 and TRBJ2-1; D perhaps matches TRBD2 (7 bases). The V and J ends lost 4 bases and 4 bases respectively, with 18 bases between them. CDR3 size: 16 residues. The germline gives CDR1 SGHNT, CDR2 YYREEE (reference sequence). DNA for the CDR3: TGTGCCAGCAGCAAGAATAGGGGGGGGACTTACAATGAGCAGTTCTTC. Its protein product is CASSKNRGGTYNEQFF.

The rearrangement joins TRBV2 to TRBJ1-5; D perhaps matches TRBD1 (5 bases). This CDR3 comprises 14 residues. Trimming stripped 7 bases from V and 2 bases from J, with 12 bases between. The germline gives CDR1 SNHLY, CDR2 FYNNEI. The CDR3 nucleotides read TGTGCCAGCACACAGGAGGCGGGCAATCAGCCCCAGCATTTT. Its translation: CASTQEAGNQPQHF.

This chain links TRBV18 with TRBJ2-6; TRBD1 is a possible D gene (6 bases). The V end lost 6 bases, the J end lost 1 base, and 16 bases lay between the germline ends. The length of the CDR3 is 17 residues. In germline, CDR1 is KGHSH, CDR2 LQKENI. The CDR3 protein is CASSRAITGSGANVLTF. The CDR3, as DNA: TGTGCCAGCTCGCGAGCTATAACAGGGTCTGGGGCCAACGTCCTGACTTTC.

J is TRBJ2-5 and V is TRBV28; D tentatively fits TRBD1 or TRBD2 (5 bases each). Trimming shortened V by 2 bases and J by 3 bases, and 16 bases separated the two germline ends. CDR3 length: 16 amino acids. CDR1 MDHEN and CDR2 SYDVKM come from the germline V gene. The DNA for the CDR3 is TGTGCCAGCAGTTTAGGGGCGACTGGGACCGAAGAGACCCAGTACTTC. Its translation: CASSLGATGTEETQYF.

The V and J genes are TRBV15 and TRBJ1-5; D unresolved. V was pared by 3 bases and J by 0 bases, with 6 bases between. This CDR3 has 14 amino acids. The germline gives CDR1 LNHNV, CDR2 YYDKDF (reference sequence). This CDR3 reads CATSRRVSNQPQHF. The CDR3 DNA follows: TGTGCCACCAGCAGGCGGGTTAGCAATCAGCCCCAGCATTTT.

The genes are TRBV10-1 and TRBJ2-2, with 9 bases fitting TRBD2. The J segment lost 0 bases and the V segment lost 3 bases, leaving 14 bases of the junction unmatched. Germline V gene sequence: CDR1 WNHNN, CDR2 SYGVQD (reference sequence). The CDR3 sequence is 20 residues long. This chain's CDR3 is CASSDYGTSSGGTNTGELFF. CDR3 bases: TGCGCCAGCAGTGACTATGGGACAAGTAGCGGGGGAACGAACACCGGGGAGCTGTTTTTT.

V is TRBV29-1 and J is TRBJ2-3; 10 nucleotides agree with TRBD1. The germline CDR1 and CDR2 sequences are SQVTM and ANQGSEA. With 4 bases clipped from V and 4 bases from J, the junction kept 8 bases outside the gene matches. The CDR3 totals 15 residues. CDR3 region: CSVVRDRGGADTQYF. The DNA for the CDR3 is TGCAGCGTTGTAAGGGACAGGGGAGGTGCAGATACGCAGTATTTT.

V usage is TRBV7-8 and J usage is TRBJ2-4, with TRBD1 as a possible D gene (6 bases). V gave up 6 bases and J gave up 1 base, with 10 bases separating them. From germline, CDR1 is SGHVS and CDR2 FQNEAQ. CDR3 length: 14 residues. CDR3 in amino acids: CASSYDRAKNIQYF. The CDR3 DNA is TGTGCCAGCAGTTACGACAGGGCCAAAAACATTCAGTACTTC.

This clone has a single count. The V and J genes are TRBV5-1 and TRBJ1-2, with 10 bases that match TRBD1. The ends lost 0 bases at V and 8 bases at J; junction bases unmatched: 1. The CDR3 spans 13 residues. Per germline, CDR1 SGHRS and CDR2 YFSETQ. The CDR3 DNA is TGCGCCAGCAGCTTGGGACAGGGGGCGGGCTACACCTTC. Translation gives CASSLGQGAGYTF.

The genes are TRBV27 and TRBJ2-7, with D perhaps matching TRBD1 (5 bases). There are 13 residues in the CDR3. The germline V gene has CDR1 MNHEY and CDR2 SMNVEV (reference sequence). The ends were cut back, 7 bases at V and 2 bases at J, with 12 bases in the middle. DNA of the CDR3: TGTGCCAGCATTACAGGACCCACCTACGAGCAGTACTTC. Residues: CASITGPTYEQYF.

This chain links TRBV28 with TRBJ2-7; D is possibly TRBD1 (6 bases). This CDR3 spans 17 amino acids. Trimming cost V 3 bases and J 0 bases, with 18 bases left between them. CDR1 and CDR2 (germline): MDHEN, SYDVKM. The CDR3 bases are TGTGCCAGCAGTTTGGGACACTTCAGTGGTAGCTCCTACGAGCAGTACTTC. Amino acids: CASSLGHFSGSSYEQYF. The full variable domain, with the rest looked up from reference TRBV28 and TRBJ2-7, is DVKVTQSSRYLVKRTGEKVFLECVQDMDHENMFWYRQDPGLGLRLIYFSYDVKMKEKGDIPEGYSVSREKKERFSLILESASTNQTSMYLCASSLGHFSGSSYEQYFGPGTRLTVT.

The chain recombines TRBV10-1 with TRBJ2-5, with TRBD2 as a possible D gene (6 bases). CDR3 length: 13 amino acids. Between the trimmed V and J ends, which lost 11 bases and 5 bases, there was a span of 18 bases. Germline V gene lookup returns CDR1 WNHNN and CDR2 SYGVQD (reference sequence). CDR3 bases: TGCGCCGGAGGGCTGCAGGGCTGGGAGACCCAGTACTTC. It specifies CAGGLQGWETQYF.

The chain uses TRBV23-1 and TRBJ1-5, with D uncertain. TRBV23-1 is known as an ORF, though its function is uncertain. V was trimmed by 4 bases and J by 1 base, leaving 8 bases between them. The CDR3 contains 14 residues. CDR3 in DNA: TGCGCCAGCAGTCCAAGACGGAGCAATCAGCCCCAGCATTTT. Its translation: CASSPRRSNQPQHF.

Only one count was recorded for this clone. CDR3 loop: CSGRGIYNEQFF. CDR3 sequence (DNA): TGCAGCGGCAGAGGTATTTACAATGAGCAGTTCTTC. J is TRBJ2-1 and V is TRBV29-1; D gene unclear. V gave up 7 bases and J gave up 4 bases, with 11 bases separating them. Germline CDR1 SQVTM, CDR2 ANQGSEA. CDR3 length equals 12 residues.

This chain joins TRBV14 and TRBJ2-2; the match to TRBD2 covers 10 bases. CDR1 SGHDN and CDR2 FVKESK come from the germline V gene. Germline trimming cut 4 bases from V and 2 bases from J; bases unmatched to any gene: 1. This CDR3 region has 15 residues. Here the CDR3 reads CASSLLAGNTGELFF. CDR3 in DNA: TGTGCCAGCAGCCTACTAGCGGGAAACACCGGGGAGCTGTTTTTT.

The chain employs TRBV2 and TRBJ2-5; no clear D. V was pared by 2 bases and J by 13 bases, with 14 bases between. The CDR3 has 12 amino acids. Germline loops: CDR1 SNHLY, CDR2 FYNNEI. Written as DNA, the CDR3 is TGTGCCAGCAGTGAACTCCTTGACTTGGGGTACTTC. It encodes CASSELLDLGYF.

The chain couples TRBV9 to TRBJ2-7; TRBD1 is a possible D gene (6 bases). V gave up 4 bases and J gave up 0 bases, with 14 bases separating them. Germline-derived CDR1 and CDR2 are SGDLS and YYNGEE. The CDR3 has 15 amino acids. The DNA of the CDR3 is TGTGCCAGCAGCCACCCTCCGGACAGCTCCTACGAGCAGTACTTC. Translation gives CASSHPPDSSYEQYF.

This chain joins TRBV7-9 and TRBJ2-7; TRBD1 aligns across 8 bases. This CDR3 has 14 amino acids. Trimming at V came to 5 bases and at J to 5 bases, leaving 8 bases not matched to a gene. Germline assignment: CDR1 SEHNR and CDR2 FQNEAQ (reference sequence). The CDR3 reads CASSPPTGADEQYF. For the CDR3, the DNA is TGTGCCAGCAGCCCTCCGACAGGGGCGGACGAGCAGTACTTC.

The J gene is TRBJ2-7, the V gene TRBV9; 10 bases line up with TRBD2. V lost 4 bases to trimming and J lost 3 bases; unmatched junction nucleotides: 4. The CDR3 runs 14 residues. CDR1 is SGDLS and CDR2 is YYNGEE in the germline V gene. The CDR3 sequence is CASSTSSGSYEQYF. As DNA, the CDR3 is TGTGCCAGCAGCACCTCTAGCGGGAGCTACGAGCAGTACTTC. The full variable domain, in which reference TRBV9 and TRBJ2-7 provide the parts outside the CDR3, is DSGVTQTPKHLITATGQRVTLRCSPRSGDLSVYWYQQSLDQGLQFLIQYYNGEERAKGNILERFSAQQFPDLHSELNLSSLELGDSALYFCASSTSSGSYEQYFGPGTRLTVT.

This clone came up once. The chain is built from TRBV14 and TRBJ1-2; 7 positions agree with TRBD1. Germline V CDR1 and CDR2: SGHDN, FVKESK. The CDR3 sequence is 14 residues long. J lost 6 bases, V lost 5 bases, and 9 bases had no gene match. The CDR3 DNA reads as TGTGCCAGCAGCAAAAATGCCAGGGGGGATGGCTACACCTTC. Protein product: CASSKNARGDGYTF.

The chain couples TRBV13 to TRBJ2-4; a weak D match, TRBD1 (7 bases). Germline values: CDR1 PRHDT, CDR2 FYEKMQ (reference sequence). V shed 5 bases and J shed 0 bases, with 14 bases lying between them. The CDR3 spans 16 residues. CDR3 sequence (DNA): TGTGCCAGCAGCCCCCCAGGGGGGATAGCCAAAAACATTCAGTACTTC. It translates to CASSPPGGIAKNIQYF.

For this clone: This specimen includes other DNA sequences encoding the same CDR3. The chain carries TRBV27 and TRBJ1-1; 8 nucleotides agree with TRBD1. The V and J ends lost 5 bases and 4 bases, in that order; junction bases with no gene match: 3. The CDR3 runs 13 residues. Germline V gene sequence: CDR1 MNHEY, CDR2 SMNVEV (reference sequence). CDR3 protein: CASSLDRGTEAFF. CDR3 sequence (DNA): TGTGCCAGCAGTCTTGACAGGGGCACTGAAGCTTTCTTT.

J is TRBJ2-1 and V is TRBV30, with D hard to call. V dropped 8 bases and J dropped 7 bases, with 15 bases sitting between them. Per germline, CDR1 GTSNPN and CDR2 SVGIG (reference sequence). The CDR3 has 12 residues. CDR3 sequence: CAGLRASNEQFF. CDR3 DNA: TGTGCCGGGTTAAGGGCCTCAAATGAGCAGTTCTTC.

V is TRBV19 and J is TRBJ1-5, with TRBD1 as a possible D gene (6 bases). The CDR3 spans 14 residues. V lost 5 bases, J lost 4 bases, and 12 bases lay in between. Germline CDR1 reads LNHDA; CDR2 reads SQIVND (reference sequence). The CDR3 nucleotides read TGTGCCAGTAGTTGGACAGAAATTAATCAGCCCCAGCATTTT. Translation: CASSWTEINQPQHF.

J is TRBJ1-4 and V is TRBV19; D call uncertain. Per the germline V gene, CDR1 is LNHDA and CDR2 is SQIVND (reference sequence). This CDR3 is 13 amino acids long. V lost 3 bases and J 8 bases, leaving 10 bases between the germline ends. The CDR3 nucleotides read TGTGCCAGTAGTATTAGACGGCCGGAAAAACTGTTTTTT. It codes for CASSIRRPEKLFF.

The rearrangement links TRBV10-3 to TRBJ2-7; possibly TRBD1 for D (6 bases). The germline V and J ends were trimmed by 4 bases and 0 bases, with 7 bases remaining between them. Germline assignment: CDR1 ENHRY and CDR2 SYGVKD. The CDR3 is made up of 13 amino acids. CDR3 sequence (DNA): TGTGCCATCAGTGGGGACACCTCCTACGAGCAGTACTTC. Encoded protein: CAISGDTSYEQYF.

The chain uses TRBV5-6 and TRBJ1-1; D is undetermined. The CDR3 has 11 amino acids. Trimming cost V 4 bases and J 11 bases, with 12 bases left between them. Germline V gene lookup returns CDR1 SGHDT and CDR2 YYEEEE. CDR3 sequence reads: CASSGKTYAFF. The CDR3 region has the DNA TGTGCCAGCAGCGGAAAGACTTATGCTTTCTTT.